The 3 T cell receptor beta chains presented below share a single source sample, sequenced in a study of blood T cell repertoires in COVID-19 (dated by TCRdb to about 2020). Preparation of the library involved the immunoSEQ multiplex PCR assay. TCRdb provides this immuneACCESS table in a form limited to in-frame rearrangements. Some clones are lacking; in checked studies, under half of them reflect an unresolved V gene, and why the rest are absent is not known. This sample is represented by some 19,000 clones; 70% to 90% of them were singletons. Roughly a tenth of the sample is held by the ten biggest clonotypes. Sequencing was performed on peripheral blood. These TCRs come from a human donor in a cohort sampled during active COVID-19. The donor label of this sample is uncertain.

The chain has TRBV5-6 and TRBJ2-5; no clear D. V was trimmed by 0 bases and J by 5 bases, leaving 5 bases between them. Germline V lookup: CDR1 SGHDT, CDR2 YYEEEE. The CDR3 length is 12 residues. The CDR3 is CASSLALETQYF. The CDR3 DNA reads TGTGCCAGCAGCTTGGCCTTGGAGACCCAGTACTTC.

On this clone itself: Other DNA variants within this sample encode the same CDR3. This chain connects TRBV4-1 to TRBJ2-1; 8 positions agree with TRBD1. Losses at the gene ends were 0 bases for V and 2 bases for J; bases not matched to a gene: 6. This CDR3 is built from 17 residues. Germline values: CDR1 MGHRA, CDR2 YSYEKL. Here the CDR3 reads CASSQDHRGRTYNEQFF. As DNA, the CDR3 is TGCGCCAGCAGCCAAGATCACAGGGGGAGGACCTACAATGAGCAGTTCTTC.

The CDR3 DNA is TGTGCCAGCAGTGTTACAGGGGGCGAGAACATTCAGTACTTC. It is translated as CASSVTGGENIQYF. The V gene is TRBV2, the J gene TRBJ2-4; 9 bases line up with TRBD1. This CDR3 has 14 amino acids. Unmatched junction bases numbered 5, after V lost 4 bases and J lost 7 bases. Per germline, CDR1 SNHLY and CDR2 FYNNEI.